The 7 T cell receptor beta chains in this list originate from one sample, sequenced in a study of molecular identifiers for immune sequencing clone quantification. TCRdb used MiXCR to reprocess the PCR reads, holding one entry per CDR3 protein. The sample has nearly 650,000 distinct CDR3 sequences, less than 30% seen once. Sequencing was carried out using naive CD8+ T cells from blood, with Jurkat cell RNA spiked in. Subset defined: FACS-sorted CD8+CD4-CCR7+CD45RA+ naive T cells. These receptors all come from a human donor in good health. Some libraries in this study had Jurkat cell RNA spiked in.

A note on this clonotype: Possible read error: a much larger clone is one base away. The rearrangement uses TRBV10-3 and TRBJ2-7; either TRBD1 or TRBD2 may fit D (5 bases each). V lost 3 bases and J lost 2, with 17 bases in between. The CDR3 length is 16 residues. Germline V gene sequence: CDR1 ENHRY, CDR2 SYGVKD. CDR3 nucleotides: TGTGCCATCAGTGAACCTCCGGGACGCGAGCCCTACGAGCAGTACTTC. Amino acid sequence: CAISEPPGREPYEQYF.

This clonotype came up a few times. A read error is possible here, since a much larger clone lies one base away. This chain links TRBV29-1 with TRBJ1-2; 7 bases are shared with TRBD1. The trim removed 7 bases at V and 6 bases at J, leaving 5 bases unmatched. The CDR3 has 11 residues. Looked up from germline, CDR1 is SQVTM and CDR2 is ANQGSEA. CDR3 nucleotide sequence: TGCAGCGCTGACAGGGCGAATGGCTACACCTTC. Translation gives CSADRANGYTF. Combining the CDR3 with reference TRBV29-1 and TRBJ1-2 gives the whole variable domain SAVISQKPSRDICQRGTSLTIQCQVDSQVTMMFWYRQQPGQSLTLIATANQGSEATYESGFVIDKFPISRPNLTFSTLTVSNMSPEDSSIYLCSADRANGYTFGSGTRLTVV.

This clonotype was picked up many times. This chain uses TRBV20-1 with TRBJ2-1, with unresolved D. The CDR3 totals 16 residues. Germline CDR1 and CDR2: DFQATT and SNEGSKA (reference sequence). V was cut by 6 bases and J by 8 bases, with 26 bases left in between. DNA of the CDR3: TGCAGTGCGACGGACCCCACCCTCAACGATCCGGATGAGCAGTTCTTC. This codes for CSATDPTLNDPDEQFF.

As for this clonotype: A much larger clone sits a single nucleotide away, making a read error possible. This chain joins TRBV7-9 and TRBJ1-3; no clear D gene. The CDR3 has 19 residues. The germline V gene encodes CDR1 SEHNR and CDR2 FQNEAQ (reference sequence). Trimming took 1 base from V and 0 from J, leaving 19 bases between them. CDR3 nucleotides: TGTGCCAGCAGCTTAGGATCAAAAAGGAGCAGACACTCTGGAAACACCATATATTTT. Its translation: CASSLGSKRSRHSGNTIYF.

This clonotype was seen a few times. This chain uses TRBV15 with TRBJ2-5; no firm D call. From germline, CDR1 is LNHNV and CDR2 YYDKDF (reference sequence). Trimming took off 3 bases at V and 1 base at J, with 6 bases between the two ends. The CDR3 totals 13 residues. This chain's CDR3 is CATSSMLQETQYF. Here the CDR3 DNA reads TGTGCCACCAGCAGCATGCTCCAAGAGACCCAGTACTTC.

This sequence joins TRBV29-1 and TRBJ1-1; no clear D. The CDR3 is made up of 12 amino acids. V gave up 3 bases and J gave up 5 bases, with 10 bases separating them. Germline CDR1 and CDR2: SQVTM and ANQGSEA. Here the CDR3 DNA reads TGCAGCGTTGATATCCGGGGAACTGAAGCTTTCTTT. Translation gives CSVDIRGTEAFF. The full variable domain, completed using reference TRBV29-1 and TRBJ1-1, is SAVISQKPSRDICQRGTSLTIQCQVDSQVTMMFWYRQQPGQSLTLIATANQGSEATYESGFVIDKFPISRPNLTFSTLTVSNMSPEDSSIYLCSVDIRGTEAFFGQGTRLTVV.

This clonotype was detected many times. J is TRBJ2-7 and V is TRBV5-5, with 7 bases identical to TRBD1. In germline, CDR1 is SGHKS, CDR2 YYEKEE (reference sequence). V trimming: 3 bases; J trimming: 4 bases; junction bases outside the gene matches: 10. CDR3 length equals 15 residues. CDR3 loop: CASSWWTGTDYEQYF. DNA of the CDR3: TGTGCCAGCAGCTGGTGGACCGGGACAGATTACGAGCAGTACTTC.